This T cell receptor (beta chain) appears in the sequencing data of a study of early T cells in non-severe SARS-CoV-2 infection. Across the whole study: Sequencing was performed on bulk RNA from unsorted whole blood, leaving chains unpaired.

This clonotype was recorded many times. Antigen unknown. Germline lookup yields CDR1 SGHRS and CDR2 YFSETQ. This CDR3 comprises 14 residues. V gave up 4 bases and J gave up 1 base, with 9 bases separating them. Study-level points and caveats: Clonotype matching in VDJdb favored anti-spike CD8 responses and did not capture private and CD4 specificities.

The library protocol tagged individual cDNA molecules with unique molecular identifiers. TCRdb passed the 5' RACE reads through MiXCR, listing each CDR3 protein once. The sample has about 84,000 distinct CDR3 sequences; around 10% are singletons. The chain is built from TRBV5-1 and TRBJ1-5; maybe TRBD1 (5 bases). The receptor was derived from an adult who was a healthcare worker with PCR-confirmed SARS-CoV-2 infection or an uninfected control (not recorded which). The specimen was whole blood. The CDR3 sequence is CASSPGPSNQPQHF. The CDR3 region has the DNA TGCGCCAGCAGCCCAGGGCCGAGCAATCAGCCCCAGCATTTT. Complete variable domain (other parts from reference TRBV5-1 and TRBJ1-5): KAGVTQTPRYLIKTRGQQVTLSCSPISGHRSVSWYQQTPGQGLQFLFEYFSETQRNKGNFPGRFSGRQFSNSRSEMNVSTLELGDSALYLCASSPGPSNQPQHFGDGTRLSIL.